Below are 20 T cell receptor beta chains sequenced from a single sample in a study of molecular identifiers for immune sequencing clone quantification. TCRdb re-called the PCR reads through MiXCR, storing one row per CDR3 protein. The sample lists approximately 680,000 distinct CDR3 sequences, 25% occurring once. The sequenced sample was naive CD8+ T cells from blood, with Jurkat cell RNA spiked in. Subset denoted: FACS-sorted CD8+CD4-CCR7+CD45RA+ naive T cells. These receptors all stem from a human donor in good health. Some libraries in this study had Jurkat cell RNA spiked in.

As concerns this clonotype: The junction does not match germline at one end; this may be a read error. V gene TRBV5-3 combines with J gene TRBJ2-7, with TRBD2 matching 7 bases. TRBV5-3 is placed among ORFs of uncertain function. The CDR3 has 17 residues. The CDR3 DNA reads as TGTGCCAGCCTTTTAGGTGAGAGCGGGGTAAGCTCCCACGAGCAGTACTTC. This sequence encodes CASLLGESGVSSHEQYF.

Many counts were recorded for this clonotype. The J gene is TRBJ1-5, the V gene TRBV20-1; D unclear. CDR1 is DFQATT, CDR2 SNEGSKA, per germline (reference sequence). The V end lost 3 bases, the J end lost 1 base, and 16 bases lay between the germline ends. CDR3 length: 16 amino acids. Here the CDR3 reads CSARGEPGDSNQPQHF. CDR3 DNA: TGCAGTGCTAGGGGAGAGCCGGGAGACAGCAATCAGCCCCAGCATTTT.

To note about this clonotype: The CDR3 does not close with the conserved phenylalanine or tryptophan, likely indicating a read error. This chain uses TRBV20-1 with TRBJ2-1; TRBD2 matches at 8 bases. The CDR3 loop spans 14 amino acids. The germline gives CDR1 DFQATT, CDR2 SNEGSKA (reference sequence). V shed 1 base, J shed 8 bases, and the junction held 7 bases outside the gene matches. CDR3 nucleotide sequence: TGCAGTGCTAGAGTAGTAGCGGGAACGTATGAGCAGTTCTCC. Its protein product is CSARVVAGTYEQFS.

Comment on this clonotype: A much larger clone lies one base from this, so it may be a read error. In nucleotides, the CDR3 is TGTGCCGGCGACGACGGACAGGGGGCTAACTATGGCTACACCTTC. Its translation: CAGDDGQGANYGYTF. The chain recombines TRBV28 with TRBJ1-2; 10 bases fit TRBD1. V dropped 11 bases and J dropped 0; count of bases not matched to a gene: 9. CDR3 length: 15 amino acids. The germline CDR1 and CDR2 sequences are MDHEN and SYDVKM.

This clonotype was counted between two and nine times. The chain joins TRBV7-6 to TRBJ2-2; D may be TRBD1 (5 bases). The germline V gene encodes CDR1 SGHVS and CDR2 FNYEAQ. CDR3 length equals 14 residues. The ends were cut back, 5 bases at V and 5 bases at J, with 12 bases in the middle. CDR3 amino acids: CASSPYQGTGELFF. The CDR3, as DNA: TGTGCCAGCAGCCCATACCAGGGAACCGGGGAGCTGTTTTTT.

The V call is TRBV7-9, the J call TRBJ1-2; 7 nucleotides line up with TRBD1. Trimming took 4 bases from V and 4 from J; bases not matched to a gene: 3. The CDR3 length is 13 residues. Looked up from germline, CDR1 is SEHNR and CDR2 is FQNEAQ (reference sequence). CDR3 sequence: CASSSAGGYGYTF. CDR3 in DNA: TGTGCCAGCAGCTCCGCAGGGGGCTATGGCTACACCTTC.

This clonotype showed up many times. J is TRBJ2-7 and V is TRBV12-3 or TRBV12-4; 10 bases line up with TRBD2. J lost 5 bases, V lost 2 bases, and 3 bases had no gene match. The CDR3 totals 14 residues. CDR3 in amino acids: CASSLRLAGDEQYF. In nucleotides, the CDR3 is TGTGCCAGCAGTTTAAGGCTAGCGGGAGACGAGCAGTACTTC.

As regards this clonotype: This sequence may be a read error, since a much larger clone differs from it by one base. The chain links TRBV6-1 to TRBJ2-7, with 8 positions matching TRBD2. Trimming at V came to 4 bases and at J to 3 bases, leaving 2 bases not matched to a gene. This CDR3 region has 13 residues. Germline V gene lookup returns CDR1 MNHNS and CDR2 SASEGT. CDR3 residues: CASSARGVYEQYF. The CDR3 nucleotides are TGTGCCAGCAGTGCGCGGGGGGTCTACGAGCAGTACTTC.

This sequence joins TRBV4-1 and TRBJ1-1; a weak D match, TRBD1 (5 bases). The CDR3 runs 15 residues. Germline V gives CDR1 MGHRA, CDR2 YSYEKL. V lost 0 bases and J 6 bases, leaving 14 bases between the germline ends. The CDR3 sequence is CASSQDRQVGAEAFF. CDR3 sequence (DNA): TGCGCCAGCAGCCAAGATCGGCAAGTGGGGGCTGAAGCTTTCTTT.

This clonotype was counted many times. The chain joins TRBV4-2 to TRBJ2-7, with a possible D match to TRBD2 (6 bases). V gave up 1 base and J gave up 4 bases, with 11 bases separating them. This CDR3 spans 14 amino acids. Germline V gene lookup returns CDR1 LGHNA and CDR2 YNFKEQ. Written as DNA, the CDR3 is TGTGCCAGCAGCCAAGGGGCTAGCGAGTACGAGCAGTACTTC. Translated, it gives CASSQGASEYEQYF.

The sample holds a few counts of this clonotype. The J gene is TRBJ2-7, the V gene TRBV7-9; D not certain. The CDR3 length is 14 residues. Trimming removed 5 bases from V and 1 base from J, with 12 bases in between. CDR1 SEHNR and CDR2 FQNEAQ come from the germline V gene (reference sequence). Written as DNA, the CDR3 is TGTGCCAGCAGCCCAAGTGGCCAATCCTACGAGCAGTACTTC. This gives the protein CASSPSGQSYEQYF.

This clonotype was counted a few times. The V and J genes are TRBV11-2 and TRBJ2-5; D might be TRBD2 (5 bases). Trimming removed 0 bases at V and 3 bases at J, with 20 bases between. The CDR3 has 18 amino acids. Germline values: CDR1 SGHAT, CDR2 FQNNGV. The CDR3 here is CASSLEASGLSGKETQYF. CDR3 DNA: TGTGCCAGCAGCTTAGAGGCCAGCGGACTGTCGGGGAAAGAGACCCAGTACTTC.

Regarding this clonotype: One end of the junction varies from germline; a read error may be responsible. The chain joins TRBV27 to TRBJ1-4; 10 bases map to TRBD1. Germline CDR1 MNHEY, CDR2 SMNVEV (reference sequence). CDR3 size: 16 residues. Here the CDR3 reads CASSGTGVFGSEKLSF. In nucleotides, the CDR3 is TGTGCCAGCAGTGGGACAGGGGTGTTCGGTAGTGAAAAACTGTCTTTT.

This clonotype was detected ten times or more. The V gene is TRBV10-1, the J gene TRBJ1-1, with D unresolved. CDR3 length: 13 amino acids. CDR1 is WNHNN and CDR2 is SYGVQD in the germline V gene (reference sequence). Trimming removed 0 bases at V and 6 bases at J, with 8 bases between. The CDR3 DNA reads as TGCGCCAGCAGTGAGTCTGGAAGTTCTGAAGCTTTCTTT. The encoded protein is CASSESGSSEAFF.

This clonotype was observed at least ten times. This chain connects TRBV19 to TRBJ1-6; maybe TRBD1 (5 bases). CDR1 and CDR2 from the germline V gene are LNHDA and SQIVND (reference sequence). The CDR3 extends over 15 amino acids. V was shortened by 7 bases and J by 7 bases, with 17 bases between the two germline ends. CDR3 DNA sequence: TGTGCCAGTACTGTTGGGGGTCGAGGAAATTCACCCCTCCACTTT. It is translated as CASTVGGRGNSPLHF.

This clonotype was counted at least ten times. DNA for the CDR3: TGTGCCAGCAGCTTAAATGATGGGAGGGCATTTCCAGAGACCCAGTACTTC. Translated, it gives CASSLNDGRAFPETQYF. The gene calls are TRBV7-2 and TRBJ2-5, with 7 bases aligning to TRBD2. This CDR3 has 17 residues. Germline CDR1 is SGHTA and CDR2 is FQGNSA. Germline trimming cut 2 bases from V and 4 bases from J; bases unmatched to any gene: 13.

This clonotype was detected only once. The chain uses TRBV4-3 and TRBJ1-1; 7 bases align to TRBD1. CDR1 and CDR2 from the germline V gene are LGHNA and YSLEER. The CDR3 consists of 18 residues. V lost 3 bases and J lost 0; bases outside the gene matches: 13. In DNA form, the CDR3 reads TGCGCCAGCAGCCATGACCTGGACAGGCCTCCCTTGAACACTGAAGCTTTCTTT. As protein: CASSHDLDRPPLNTEAFF.

This chain uses TRBV6-2 or TRBV6-3 with TRBJ2-7; no firm D call. In germline, CDR1 is MNHEY, CDR2 SVGEGT. This CDR3 is 13 amino acids long. CDR3 DNA: TGTGCTATTACCCCCGGGTACTCCTACGAGCAGTACTTC. Its protein product is CAITPGYSYEQYF.

This chain links TRBV19 with TRBJ1-4, with TRBD1 matching 7 bases. The CDR3 totals 15 residues. V shed 4 bases and J 8 bases; nucleotides not matched to a gene: 10. Germline V gives CDR1 LNHDA, CDR2 SQIVND (reference sequence). CDR3 residues: CASSTSTGVGEKLFF. The CDR3 bases are TGTGCCAGTAGTACCAGTACAGGGGTCGGGGAAAAACTGTTTTTT.

This clonotype was observed at least ten times. The J gene is TRBJ1-1, the V gene TRBV5-1; TRBD1 is a possible D gene (6 bases). There are 16 residues in the CDR3. The V gene's germline CDR1 is SGHRS and CDR2 YFSETQ. V was cut by 4 bases and J by 3 bases, with 19 bases left in between. CDR3 bases: TGCGCCAGCAGCCTGAGTGGGGGCGGTTGGGACACTGAAGCTTTCTTT. It specifies CASSLSGGGWDTEAFF.